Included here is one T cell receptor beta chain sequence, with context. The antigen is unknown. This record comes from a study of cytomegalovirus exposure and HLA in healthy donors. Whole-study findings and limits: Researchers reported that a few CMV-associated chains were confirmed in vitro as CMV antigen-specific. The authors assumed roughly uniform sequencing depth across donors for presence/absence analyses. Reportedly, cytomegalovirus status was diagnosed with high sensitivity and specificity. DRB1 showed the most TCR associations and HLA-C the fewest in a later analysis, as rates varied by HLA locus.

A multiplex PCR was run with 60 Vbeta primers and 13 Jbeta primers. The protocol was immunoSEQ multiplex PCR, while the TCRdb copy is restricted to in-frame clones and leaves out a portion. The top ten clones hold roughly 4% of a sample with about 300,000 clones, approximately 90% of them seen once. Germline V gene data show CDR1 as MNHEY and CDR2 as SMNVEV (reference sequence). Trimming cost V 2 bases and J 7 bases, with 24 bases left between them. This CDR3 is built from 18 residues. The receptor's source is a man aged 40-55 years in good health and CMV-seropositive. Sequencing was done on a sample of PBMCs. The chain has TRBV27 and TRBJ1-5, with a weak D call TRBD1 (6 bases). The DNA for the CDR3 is TGTGCCAGCAGTTTACGCTGGGGCAGGGGTTCGGATAGCCAGCCCCAGCATTTT. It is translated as CASSLRWGRGSDSQPQHF.